The present entry profiles one TCR beta chain with its context. The specificity of this receptor is unknown. Base qualities are missing; no much larger clone stands one base away. The record originates from a study of cytomegalovirus exposure and HLA in healthy donors (dated by TCRdb to between 2016 and 2019). Regarding the complete study: An earlier analysis of around 600 of the donors reported 276 Gb of sequence data and roughly 100 million unique TCR beta sequences from some 180 million T cells. An early release covering roughly 580 HLA-typed donors comprised around 300 gigabases of sequencing data and tens of millions of unique TCR sequences. Among the roughly 400 genotyped donors, approximately 76% belonged to the genetic ancestry cluster associated with self-reported Caucasian donors. The aim of the study was to test whether cataloging public T cell receptors could identify signatures of past pathogen exposure. The study used immunosequencing to profile the T cell repertoires of several hundred subjects and linked those repertoires to cytomegalovirus serostatus. Along with the approximately 650-subject first cohort, a separate validation cohort of 120 different subjects was used. To predict cytomegalovirus infection status, the study combined high-throughput TCR immunosequencing, statistical association of individual TCRs with disease status, and machine learning. A later analysis re-analyzed previously published TCR beta repertoires from 666 donors and added high-resolution HLA genotyping to study TCR occurrence patterns. In the later analysis, no new phenotypic data were used to find candidate immune exposures; instead, reliance was placed on TCR beta sequences and their occurrence across donors. An earlier analysis of around 640 of the donors used high-throughput TCR beta sequencing to judge whether each TCR beta V gene segment behaved as functional or pseudogenic. Donor age, sex, ethnicity and CMV serostatus were compiled together with the repertoire data. A later genetic analysis took genome-wide SNP genotypes for 398 of the 666 donors and used that subset as a discovery cohort. Every repertoire in the discovery cohort had been generated on one and the same sequencing platform. HLA typing covered class I and class II loci at four-digit resolution. Typing coverage differed by locus: A, B, C, DRB1 and DQB1 were typed in about 620-630 donors, DQA1 in about 500, DPA1 in 600 to 610, and DPB1 in 450 to 480. Because of strong linkage in the cohort, a handful of DR-DQ haplotypes were treated as single units for association and clustering. Among roughly 400 genotyped donors of the cohort, an average of roughly 230,000 unique TCR beta nucleotide sequences was sequenced per donor, of which about 18% were non-productive.

To prepare the library, the immunoSEQ multiplex PCR assay was applied. A mixture of 60 forward primers for TCR Vbeta segments and 13 reverse primers for TCR Jbeta segments was used in the multiplex PCR. Amplification of the CDR3 region of rearranged TCR beta genes was performed with a multiplex PCR assay on genomic DNA. On the Illumina HiSeq System, the amplified TCR beta libraries were sequenced as 87-base-pair reads. The authors processed their data as follows. A later analysis counted tens of millions of unique TCR beta chains across the 670 or so repertoires, and around 9.9 million of these chains were shared by at least two donors. To remove PCR and sequencing errors, raw reads were error-corrected and collapsed into unique sequences using a nearest-neighbor algorithm that merged closely related sequences. To assign V, D and J gene segments, CDR3 sequences were aligned to IMGT reference sequences. For a sequence to be retained, a match of at least six nucleotides to both a V gene segment and a J gene segment was required. A rearrangement was called productive if the CDR3 had no stop codons and remained in frame with V and J, and every other rearrangement was called non-productive. CDR3 was defined according to IMGT convention as the region running from the second conserved V-encoded cysteine to the conserved J-encoded phenylalanine. The earlier analysis of more than 450 of the donors excluded sequences that lacked an unambiguous match to a single V gene segment. In an earlier analysis of 450 to 750 of the donors, a V segment was called functional when productive rearrangements were above 56.7%, and segregating when the standard deviation between donors exceeded 5%. A statistical classification framework was developed to diagnose cytomegalovirus status using the catalog of TCR beta chain sequences. V and J gene assignment, in a later analysis, came from comparing TCR nucleotide sequences with IMGT/GENE-DB human TR gene sequences. A later analysis assigned CDR3 sequences and most-parsimonious VDJ recombination scenarios with the TCRdist pipeline. In a later analysis, each TCR beta chain was defined by its CDR3 amino acid sequence together with its V-gene family, and reads lacking a unique V-gene family were excluded. A later analysis removed 592 highly shared, low-generation-probability nucleotide sequences to deal with suspected cross-contamination and a sequencing artifact. In a later analysis, a clonal expansion index was calculated for each public chain from normalized within-repertoire ranks of inferred template counts. In a later analysis, generation probabilities were computed with a VDJ recombination model fitted to out-of-frame rearrangements, and the resulting probabilities were checked against IGoR. In a later analysis, TCR-TCR, TCR-HLA and TCR-CMV co-occurrence was scored with hypergeometric tests, and a repertoire-size bias correction was applied to TCR pairs. To estimate false discovery rates, a later analysis permuted the HLA or CMV assignments 20 times. A later analysis grouped co-occurring TCRs with DBSCAN, adding TCRdist sequence similarity when clustering within HLA-allele-positive subsets. Co-occurrence clustering excluded repertoires with fewer than 30,000 or more than 120,000 public chains, plus five with anomalous nucleotide sharing. TCRdb obtained this table from immuneACCESS and retained in-frame rearrangements with V and J assigned. These tables miss some clones; where compared with another copy, unresolved V genes account for less than half of the shortfall, and the remainder is unexplained. V, J and clone size reflect that table, while D and trimming were determined from the DNA. The sample table contains 100,000 to 130,000 clones; only one count was recorded for more than 70% of them. Of the sample, roughly 2.1% is held by the ten largest clones.

Taken from cysteine to phenylalanine, the CDR3 has 14 residues. Only the CDR3 DNA stays, 42 bases, in frame from base 1. The trim is 2 bases for V and 1 base for J, with a gap of 10 bases between the germline ends. CDR1 SGHDT and CDR2 YYEEEE were looked up in the germline V gene. Overall results and qualifications from the work: The sequencing pipeline was judged likely to have produced a cluster of highly shared sequence variants as a technical artifact. Only TCR beta chains were sequenced in this cohort, and the absence of alpha or paired-chain data limited detectable features. According to a later genetic analysis, donors in an Asian-associated ancestry cluster had fewer N-insertions in productive TCRs than the approximately 610-donor mean. Over 15 rarely observed V segments, including chromosome 9 orphons, were excluded from the earlier analysis of about 500 of the donors because counts were too low. Specific HLA alleles were associated with over 15,000 TCR beta sequences at a false discovery rate of 0.05 in a later analysis. A later analysis found that HLA-associated TCR beta chains were more clonally expanded and had lower generation probabilities than equally common non-associated chains. A later genetic analysis associated a missense DCLRE1C variant with V-gene and J-gene trimming of TCR beta chains, and an independent cohort replicated the association. Strong co-occurrence of HLA alleles, especially DR and DQ, made assigning TCR associations to individual alleles difficult. Because HLA typing was missing for some donors at each locus, association tests included only the typed subset. Immune exposure information for the cohort was limited to CMV serostatus. In a later analysis, the rate of TCR association differed among HLA loci, with DRB1 alleles having the most associated TCRs and HLA-C alleles having the fewest. Linkage disequilibrium might explain the correlated functional status among segregating V segments, but an unknown experimental factor could not be ruled out. In an earlier analysis of around 600 of the donors, most TCR beta V segments were observed in productive rearrangements about 90% or about 30% of the time, broadly matching IMGT annotations. A few of the identified cytomegalovirus-associated TCR beta chains were confirmed in vitro to be specific for cytomegalovirus antigens. Most TCR sequences were observed very rarely across donors, whereas some public TCRs were present in many individuals. Roughly uniform sequencing depth across donors was assumed in presence/absence analyses, although this assumption may not hold. According to a later analysis, most CMV-associated TCR beta chains appeared to be HLA-restricted, and the HLA associations seemed to be driven largely by CMV exposure. In a later analysis, several top co-occurrence clusters were reported to appear linked to parvovirus B19, influenza, CMV and Epstein-Barr virus. It was suggested by the authors that the approach could potentially be generalized to other disease states and immunological phenotypes. Cytomegalovirus status was reported to be diagnosed by the classifier with high specificity and sensitivity in both the original and validation cohorts. A further reported finding was that TCR beta sequences accurately predicted the HLA-A and HLA-B alleles for most subjects in the first cohort. Some IMGT-functional V segments, including TRBV6-2 and TRBV6-3, could not be told apart with the 87-base-pair reads, so those segments were excluded. The study gave a list of 150 to 200 TCR beta chains associated with cytomegalovirus.

The cohort consisted of 666 healthy bone marrow donors. Cohort members were all nominally healthy when sampled, although unrecorded immune exposures were likely present. The donor tested CMV seronegative and was one of the 352 seronegative cohort members. A peripheral blood sample was collected from each donor, and TCR beta sequencing was performed on peripheral blood mononuclear cells. Genomic DNA was extracted from the blood cell samples with the Qiagen DNeasy Blood Extraction Kit. This chain is built from TRBV5-6 and TRBJ2-7; the D gene is possibly TRBD1, with 6 bases matching. Material: PBMCs. The receptor was isolated from a young man in good health and CMV-seronegative. The CDR3 in this case is CASSFTGMSYEQYF. The nucleotide sequence is given as TGTGCCAGCAGCTTCACAGGGATGTCCTACGAGCAGTACTTC.